These T cell receptor beta chains were read from a single sample in a study of blood T cell repertoires in COVID-19. The repertoire was sequenced with immunoSEQ multiplex PCR; TCRdb's copy has only in-frame clones and lacks some. The sample includes around 13,000 clones, 85% to 90% seen only once; the top ten take over 12%. The sample was peripheral blood. These receptors originate from a man aged 45-60 years with active COVID-19. The CDR3 runs from the conserved cysteine through the conserved F or W. Where a row states a size, it is once, few, many or the class of an expanded clone; other rows omit it.

clone size	CDR3 length	V gene	J gene	CDR3 protein
NA	15	TRBV7-6	TRBJ2-2	CASSITGGLTGELFF
NA	12	TRBV27	TRBJ2-1	CASSSTYNEQFF
NA	16	TRBV19	TRBJ2-3	CASSGPRTGETDTQYF
NA	17	TRBV3-1/TRBV3-2	TRBJ2-7	CASSQWGGQGKPYEQYF
NA	14	TRBV28	TRBJ1-1	CASSRHSLNTEAFF
NA	14	TRBV5-1	TRBJ2-2	CASGSGGGSGELFF
once	14	TRBV6-1	TRBJ1-1	CASSELNRDTEAFF
NA	19	TRBV9	TRBJ2-6	CASSVDRGQRASGANVLTF
once	17	TRBV27	TRBJ1-6	CASSLKGAGFANSPLHF
NA	15	TRBV11-2	TRBJ2-1	CASSLGQGRYNEQFF
NA	14	TRBV4-3	TRBJ2-2	CASSQAENTGELFF
once	14	TRBV3-1/TRBV3-2	TRBJ2-5	CASTPRGIQETQYF
NA	16	TRBV15	TRBJ1-3	CATSRDFPSSGNTIYF
NA	14	TRBV3-1/TRBV3-2	TRBJ1-1	CASSQYSFNPEAFF
NA	15	TRBV25-1	TRBJ1-4	CASRRQGLANEKLFF
few	17	TRBV27	TRBJ1-5	CASAQGRGGGGNQPQHF
NA	13	TRBV5-5	TRBJ2-3	CASSLPRLNTQYF
NA	17	TRBV5-1	TRBJ2-3	CASSLITGGPAADTQYF
NA	13	TRBV11-3	TRBJ2-1	CASSLFRADEQFF